Listed below are T cell receptor beta chains from one sample, sequenced in a study of blood T cell repertoires in COVID-19. Libraries were prepared by immunoSEQ multiplex PCR; TCRdb keeps only in-frame clonotypes and omits some of them. The repertoire has about 100,000 clones, over 75% of them found once; the top ten carry 10% to 15%. Sequencing was performed on peripheral blood. Source of these receptors: a human donor in a cohort sampled during active COVID-19. The CDR3 runs from the conserved cysteine through the conserved F or W. The order of the fields is D gene, V gene, J gene, clone size, CDR3 DNA, CDR3 protein. D genes are given only for firm matches. For some rows the clone size is stated as once, few or many, or as a class when expanded; others skip it.

>NA|TRBV21-1|TRBJ1-2|NA
TGTGCCAGCAGCACTAGTTTTTTTCCGGGACAGGGTTTTGGTGGCTACACCTTC
CASSTSFFPGQGFGGYTF
>NA|TRBV4-3|TRBJ1-1|NA
TGCGCCAGCAGCCAAGGGGCGGGGGCTGAAGCTTTCTTT
CASSQGAGAEAFF
>NA|TRBV7-8|TRBJ1-2|NA
TGTGCCAGCAGCCAAACAGGGTGGGATGGCTACACCTTC
CASSQTGWDGYTF
>TRBD2|TRBV18|TRBJ2-3|NA
TGTGCCAGCCCACCGCCGGGCGCGGGGGGCAACACAGATACGCAGTATTTT
CASPPPGAGGNTDTQYF
>NA|TRBV5-1|TRBJ2-1|NA
TGCGCCAGCAGCTTGGCGGTGGGGCGGGGTGAGCAGTTCTTC
CASSLAVGRGEQFF
>TRBD2|TRBV11-2|TRBJ2-7|NA
TGTGCCAGCAGCTTACAACCGGGACTAGCTATGGTAGAGCAGTACTTC
CASSLQPGLAMVEQYF
>TRBD2|TRBV4-3|TRBJ2-1|NA
TGCGCCAGCAGCCAACGGACTAGCGGGAGGTACTCCTACAATGAGCAGTTCTTC
CASSQRTSGRYSYNEQFF
>TRBD1|TRBV5-4|TRBJ2-3|NA
TGTGCCAGCAGGAAAGACAGGGGTTTGGGCACAGATACGCAGTATTTT
CASRKDRGLGTDTQYF
>TRBD1|TRBV10-2|TRBJ1-5|few
TGCGCCAGTCACGGACAGGGGGATCAGCCCCAGCATTTT
CASHGQGDQPQHF
>NA|TRBV21-1|TRBJ2-3|NA
TGTGCCAGCAGCACTAGACAGGGGCCTGGGCAGTATTTT
CASSTRQGPGQYF
>TRBD2|TRBV18|TRBJ2-7|few
TGTGCCAGCTCACCCGGGACTAGCGGATTGTACGAGCAGTACTTC
CASSPGTSGLYEQYF
>TRBD2|TRBV6-5|TRBJ2-7|NA
TGTGCCAGCACTCCAGCGGGAGGCTACGAGCAGTACTTC
CASTPAGGYEQYF
>TRBD2|TRBV7-7|TRBJ2-3|NA
TGTGCCAGCAGCTTACTCGGGGGAGGGGCAGATACGCAGTATTTT
CASSLLGGGADTQYF
>TRBD1|TRBV5-6|TRBJ2-7|NA
TGTGCCAGCAGCTCACAACCAGGGGGTCTTTCCTACGAGCAGTACTTC
CASSSQPGGLSYEQYF
>TRBD1|TRBV7-2|TRBJ2-5|NA
TGTGCCAGCAGCTTCCCAGGGGGAGCGGAGACCCAGTACTTC
CASSFPGGAETQYF
>NA|TRBV5-6|TRBJ1-1|NA
TGTGCCAGCAGCTTGCTTCGGGGAGGGAGTTTGGGCACTGAAGCTTTCTTT
CASSLLRGGSLGTEAFF
>TRBD1|TRBV6-6|TRBJ2-7|NA
TGTGCCAGCAGTGGGACAGTAGTCTACGAGCAGTACTTC
CASSGTVVYEQYF
>NA|TRBV7-2|TRBJ1-6|NA
TGTGCCAGCAGCTTAGCCCCAGGGGTGGGGTCACCCCTCCACTTT
CASSLAPGVGSPLHF